These 26 T cell receptor beta chains originate from one sample sequenced in a study of T cells in Graves' hyperthyroidism and ophthalmopathy. What was amplified from RNA transcripts were TCR beta CDR3 regions. TCR CDR3 regions were first amplified by RT-PCR with HTBI primers. In TCRdb, the multiplex PCR reads were re-called with MiXCR into one record per CDR3 protein. The sample shows 300,000 to 400,000 distinct CDR3 sequences, around 20% of them seen only once. The sequenced sample was blood. These TCRs come from a woman aged 45-60 years with Graves' hyperthyroidism.

In its sample, this clonotype was seen many times. The chain couples TRBV5-1 to TRBJ2-1, with a tentative D call TRBD1 (6 bases). The V end lost 5 bases, the J end lost 6 bases, and 18 bases lay between the germline ends. This CDR3 is built from 15 residues. From germline, CDR1 is SGHRS and CDR2 YFSETQ. The CDR3 protein is CASRLDRGRGNEQFF. CDR3 sequence (DNA): TGCGCCAGCAGGCTGGACAGAGGTAGGGGCAATGAGCAGTTCTTC.

This clonotype showed up many times. The chain carries TRBV6-1 and TRBJ1-1; no firm D call. V was trimmed by 6 bases and J by 1 base, leaving 15 bases between them. CDR3 length equals 15 residues. Germline assignment: CDR1 MNHNS and CDR2 SASEGT. CDR3 nucleotide sequence: TGTGCCAGCAGAAACCTCGGACGGTCGAACACTGAAGCTTTCTTT. Encoded protein: CASRNLGRSNTEAFF.

The sample holds a few counts of this clonotype. The chain uses TRBV27 and TRBJ2-1, with D possibly TRBD1 on 6 matching bases. CDR3 length: 14 amino acids. Between the trimmed V and J ends, which lost 7 bases and 5 bases, there was a span of 15 bases. The germline CDR1 and CDR2 sequences are MNHEY and SMNVEV (reference sequence). Here the CDR3 reads CASKEQGRHNEQFF. The CDR3 DNA reads as TGTGCCAGCAAAGAACAGGGCCGGCACAATGAGCAGTTCTTC.

This clonotype was picked up many times. Written as DNA, the CDR3 is TGTGCCAGCAGTTTTTCCGGTCGGAGCAATCAGCCCCAGCATTTT. Translation gives CASSFSGRSNQPQHF. V gene TRBV28 combines with J gene TRBJ1-5; D is unclear. The germline V gene encodes CDR1 MDHEN and CDR2 SYDVKM. The CDR3 spans 15 residues. The V gene lost 3 bases and the J gene lost 1 base, with 10 bases spanning the gap.

This clonotype appeared a few times. V gene TRBV25-1 combines with J gene TRBJ2-3, with D possibly TRBD1 on 5 matching bases. V lost 3 bases and J lost 9, with 13 bases in between. This CDR3 has 13 amino acids. Germline assignment: CDR1 MGHDK and CDR2 SYGVNS. The CDR3 DNA reads as TGTGCCAGCAGTGAGTTAGGGGATGTAACGCAGTATTTT. This gives the protein CASSELGDVTQYF.

This clonotype was observed many times. The V and J genes are TRBV5-1 and TRBJ1-1; perhaps TRBD1 as D (5 bases). The germline V gene encodes CDR1 SGHRS and CDR2 YFSETQ. Trimming removed 2 bases from V and 5 bases from J, with 16 bases in between. The CDR3 is 15 residues long. Here the CDR3 DNA reads TGCGCCAGCAGCTTAGAAGGCAGGGAGGAGACTGAAGCTTTCTTT. This translates into CASSLEGREETEAFF. Based on the CDR3 plus reference TRBV5-1 and TRBJ1-1, the full variable domain is KAGVTQTPRYLIKTRGQQVTLSCSPISGHRSVSWYQQTPGQGLQFLFEYFSETQRNKGNFPGRFSGRQFSNSRSEMNVSTLELGDSALYLCASSLEGREETEAFFGQGTRLTVV.

This clonotype was picked up many times. This CDR3 is CASSYRLGEQYF. The CDR3 DNA sequence: TGTGCCAGCAGTTATAGGTTGGGGGAGCAGTACTTC. The chain combines TRBV6-1 with TRBJ2-7; D not certain. The CDR3 contains 12 residues. Germline CDR1 and CDR2: MNHNS and SASEGT. Trimming took 5 bases from V and 7 from J, leaving 12 bases between them.

Ten or more counts support this clonotype. V gene TRBV14 combines with J gene TRBJ1-1; D is ambiguous. This CDR3 comprises 14 residues. The V end lost 5 bases, the J end lost 4 bases, and 14 bases lay between the germline ends. Germline V lookup: CDR1 SGHDN, CDR2 FVKESK. DNA of the CDR3: TGTGCCAGCAGCAACACGGTGGTGAGCACTGAAGCTTTCTTT. Its protein product is CASSNTVVSTEAFF.

This clonotype was picked up many times. CDR3 in DNA: TGTGCCAGCAGCTTAGAAACAGGTGAAGGATGGAGGAACACTGAAGCTTTCTTT. Protein sequence: CASSLETGEGWRNTEAFF. The chain couples TRBV7-6 to TRBJ1-1, with D possibly matching TRBD1 (5 bases). V was clipped by 1 base and J by 1 base, with 19 bases between them. There are 18 residues in the CDR3. Germline-derived CDR1 and CDR2 are SGHVS and FNYEAQ.

Comment on this clonotype: A much larger clone is a single base away; this may be a read error. The CDR3 ends on some other residue instead of the conserved phenylalanine or tryptophan, so this is likely a read error. This chain connects TRBV27 to TRBJ2-7; 12 bases are shared with TRBD2. The V gene end was trimmed by 3 bases and the J gene end by 0 bases; junction bases not matched to a gene: 6. Per the germline V gene, CDR1 is MNHEY and CDR2 is SMNVEV (reference sequence). The CDR3 is made up of 17 amino acids. The CDR3 bases are TGTGCCAGCAGTTTTCTTGAGACTAGCGGGAGCTCCTACGAGCAGTACCTC. It yields the protein CASSFLETSGSSYEQYL.

This clonotype was seen repeatedly, ten times or more. The chain uses TRBV7-6 and TRBJ1-6; no reliable D call. The CDR3 spans 17 residues. Germline assignment: CDR1 SGHVS and CDR2 FNYEAQ. V lost 10 bases and J 0 bases, leaving 19 bases between the germline ends. For the CDR3, the DNA is TGTGCCATTTACCTGGGCCGACGGAGCTCCTATAATTCACCCCTCCACTTT. This codes for CAIYLGRRSSYNSPLHF.

This clonotype was detected many times. The V gene is TRBV6-1, the J gene TRBJ2-7, with 7 nucleotides matching TRBD2. Germline CDR1 and CDR2: MNHNS and SASEGT. The CDR3 runs to 13 residues. V dropped 6 bases and J dropped 3; count of bases not matched to a gene: 5. The chain's CDR3 is CASRSGGSYEQYF. CDR3 DNA sequence: TGTGCCAGCAGATCTGGCGGGAGCTACGAGCAGTACTTC.

The table lists this clonotype with many counts. The gene calls are TRBV11-2 and TRBJ2-5; 8 bases are a match to TRBD1. Germline V gene data show CDR1 as SGHAT and CDR2 as FQNNGV. CDR3 length: 14 amino acids. V lost 5 bases, J lost 2 bases, and 4 bases stayed unmatched. The CDR3 sequence is CASSSTGGQETQYF. CDR3 in DNA: TGTGCCAGCAGCAGCACAGGGGGACAAGAGACCCAGTACTTC.

This clonotype has only a few counts. This sequence joins TRBV6-1 and TRBJ1-2; 10 bases are a match to TRBD1. After removal of 6 bases from V and 4 bases from J, the junction contained 11 bases not matched to a gene. Germline V gives CDR1 MNHNS, CDR2 SASEGT. The CDR3 runs to 16 residues. CDR3 nucleotide sequence: TGTGCCAGCAGAGCCCGGGACAGGGGCTTTACCTATGGCTACACCTTC. Protein: CASRARDRGFTYGYTF.

Only a few counts were recorded for this clonotype. J is TRBJ2-7 and V is TRBV29-1; 8 nucleotides match TRBD1. There are 15 residues in the CDR3. CDR1 and CDR2 (germline): SQVTM, ANQGSEA. V dropped 2 bases and J dropped 3; count of bases not matched to a gene: 9. The CDR3 is CSVELSSGGNYEQYF. The CDR3 region has the DNA TGCAGCGTTGAATTATCTTCAGGGGGCAACTACGAGCAGTACTTC.

The chain carries TRBV12-3 or TRBV12-4 and TRBJ2-7; D is ambiguous. CDR3 length equals 11 residues. V was shortened by 1 base and J by 7 bases, with 5 bases between the two germline ends. The CDR3: CASSLEGEQYF. For the CDR3, the DNA is TGTGCCAGCAGTTTAGAGGGAGAGCAGTACTTC.

This clonotype has a handful of counts. The chain employs TRBV12-5 and TRBJ2-2, with a possible D match to TRBD2 (6 bases). Germline-derived CDR1 and CDR2 are LGHNT and FRNRAP. V dropped 1 base and J dropped 10 bases, with 10 bases sitting between them. This CDR3 is 13 amino acids long. The CDR3, as DNA: TGTGCTAGTGGTTTGGAGGGACTCTCGGAGCTGTTTTTT. It yields the protein CASGLEGLSELFF.

The table lists this clonotype with many counts. The chain links TRBV10-3 to TRBJ2-3; D possibly corresponds to TRBD2 (6 bases). Trimming removed 11 bases from V and 5 bases from J, with 17 bases in between. The CDR3 sequence is 13 residues long. The germline gives CDR1 ENHRY, CDR2 SYGVKD. The CDR3 region has the DNA TGTGCCTGGAGGGGCCCTACCAAAGATACGCAGTATTTT. Protein product: CAWRGPTKDTQYF.

This clonotype was seen a handful of times. The V and J genes are TRBV11-2 and TRBJ2-5, with D hard to call. Trimming pared 0 bases from V and 5 bases from J, leaving 13 bases between. CDR1 is SGHAT, CDR2 FQNNGV, per germline. The CDR3 runs to 15 residues. CDR3 bases: TGTGCCAGCAGCTTAGATCGGCAGGAAAGTGAGACCCAGTACTTC. Protein sequence: CASSLDRQESETQYF.

The table lists this clonotype with many counts. The rearrangement uses TRBV29-1 and TRBJ2-3, with 7 nucleotides matching TRBD2. The CDR3 totals 19 residues. Germline trimming cut 0 bases from V and 4 bases from J; bases unmatched to any gene: 19. Germline V gene data show CDR1 as SQVTM and CDR2 as ANQGSEA. CDR3 DNA: TGCAGCGTTGAAGATGCGGGGGTGTTTTATGGGGGTGGGGCAGATACGCAGTATTTT. Its translation is CSVEDAGVFYGGGADTQYF.

This clonotype was found many times. The rearrangement joins TRBV20-1 to TRBJ2-1; 7 positions agree with TRBD2. Trimming took 3 bases from V and 0 from J; bases not matched to a gene: 5. Germline V gene lookup returns CDR1 DFQATT and CDR2 SNEGSKA (reference sequence). The CDR3 totals 15 residues. CDR3 nucleotides: TGCAGTGCTAGGGGGCTAGCGGACTCCTACAATGAGCAGTTCTTC. Its protein is CSARGLADSYNEQFF.

This clonotype has at least ten counts. The V gene is TRBV6-1, the J gene TRBJ2-5; 8 bases map to TRBD2. Germline V gives CDR1 MNHNS, CDR2 SASEGT. J was trimmed by 0 bases and V by 3 bases; bases with no gene match: 6. CDR3 length: 16 amino acids. CDR3 sequence reads: CASSDWTSSYQETQYF. The CDR3 DNA sequence: TGTGCCAGCAGTGATTGGACTAGCTCGTACCAAGAGACCCAGTACTTC.

The chain recombines TRBV2 with TRBJ1-2, with 7 bases lining up with TRBD1. The CDR3 is 14 amino acids. V was clipped by 7 bases and J by 7 bases; unmatched bases: 12. CDR1 and CDR2 (germline): SNHLY, FYNNEI. The CDR3 sequence: CASNQGGGIGGYTF. Written as DNA, the CDR3 is TGTGCCAGCAACCAGGGGGGGGGAATTGGTGGCTACACCTTC.

The rearrangement links TRBV7-9 to TRBJ2-1, with TRBD2 matching 7 bases. Germline V gene data show CDR1 as SEHNR and CDR2 as FQNEAQ (reference sequence). This CDR3 has 16 amino acids. V was pared by 5 bases and J by 4 bases, with 11 bases of the junction left unmatched. CDR3 loop: CASSPLSGTIYNEQFF. In DNA, the CDR3 is TGTGCCAGCAGCCCACTTTCAGGGACTATATACAATGAGCAGTTCTTC. Full variable domain (remainder filled in from reference TRBV7-9 and TRBJ2-1): DTGVSQNPRHKITKRGQNVTFRCDPISEHNRLYWYRQTLGQGPEFLTYFQNEAQLEKSRLLSDRFSAERPKGSFSTLEIQRTEQGDSAMYLCASSPLSGTIYNEQFFGPGTRLTVL.

The rearrangement joins TRBV28 to TRBJ2-2; 10 bases are shared with TRBD2. Germline V gene sequence: CDR1 MDHEN, CDR2 SYDVKM. V lost 7 bases, J lost 5 bases, and 7 bases stayed unmatched. CDR3 size: 15 residues. CDR3 sequence: CASTYLAGVTGELFF. The CDR3 DNA follows: TGTGCCAGCACCTATCTAGCGGGAGTTACCGGGGAGCTGTTTTTT.

At least ten counts were recorded for this clonotype. The V call is TRBV7-2, the J call TRBJ2-3; no clear D gene. The CDR3 contains 15 residues. V gave up 1 base and J gave up 2 bases, with 10 bases separating them. CDR1 and CDR2 (germline): SGHTA, FQGNSA. CDR3 loop: CASSLDGRTTDTQYF. The CDR3 bases are TGTGCCAGCAGCTTAGACGGCAGGACCACAGATACGCAGTATTTT.